The next 27 T cell receptor beta chains were all read from a single sample in a study of blood T cell repertoires in COVID-19. Libraries were prepared by immunoSEQ multiplex PCR; TCRdb keeps only in-frame clonotypes and omits some of them. The data show approximately 290,000 clones, about 80% seen once. Material for sequencing was peripheral blood. These receptors originate from a person between 70 and 80 years old with COVID-19, enrolled during active disease.

This chain uses TRBV18 with TRBJ2-1; D remains ambiguous. Trimming pared 2 bases from V and 8 bases from J, leaving 10 bases between. The V gene's germline CDR1 is KGHSH and CDR2 LQKENI. This CDR3 has 13 residues. The CDR3 protein is CASSPSSRDEQFF. CDR3 bases: TGTGCCAGCTCACCAAGTTCCCGCGATGAGCAGTTCTTC.

The chain recombines TRBV5-5 with TRBJ2-2; D is ambiguous. Trimming shortened V by 4 bases and J by 0 bases, and 13 bases separated the two germline ends. This CDR3 comprises 16 residues. CDR1 is SGHKS, CDR2 YYEKEE, per germline (reference sequence). Here the CDR3 reads CASSQTGSANTGELFF. The CDR3 coding sequence is TGTGCCAGCAGCCAAACCGGGTCTGCGAACACCGGGGAGCTGTTTTTT.

On this clone itself: At one end the junction does not follow the germline gene, possibly because of a read error. V usage is TRBV7-9 and J usage is TRBJ2-2; 7 bases are shared with TRBD2. The CDR3 length is 15 residues. CDR1 is SEHNR and CDR2 is FQNEAQ in the germline V gene (reference sequence). Here the CDR3 reads CVSSSGLTNTGELFF. DNA of the CDR3: TGTGTCAGCAGTAGCGGGTTGACGAACACCGGGGAGCTGTTTTTT.

The chain links TRBV7-2 to TRBJ2-7, with 7 bases lining up with TRBD1. V shed 5 bases and J 5 bases; nucleotides not matched to a gene: 12. Germline V gene lookup returns CDR1 SGHTA and CDR2 FQGNSA. This CDR3 has 15 residues. As DNA, the CDR3 is TGTGCCAGCAGCACAGGAACAGGGGTCGGCAACGAGCAGTACTTC. Translating gives CASSTGTGVGNEQYF.

The DNA of the CDR3 is TGCGCCAGCAGCTTGGACGGACTCGTTTCGTACGAGCAGTACTTC. Translating it yields CASSLDGLVSYEQYF. The chain carries TRBV5-1 and TRBJ2-7; the D gene is possibly TRBD2 (5 bases). The CDR3 runs to 15 residues. Per germline, CDR1 SGHRS and CDR2 YFSETQ. V was trimmed by 0 bases and J by 4 bases, leaving 14 bases between them.

The chain employs TRBV7-3 and TRBJ2-2, with a tentative D call TRBD1 (5 bases). The CDR3 contains 16 residues. Trimming took 3 bases from V and 5 from J, leaving 16 bases between them. From germline, CDR1 is SGHTA and CDR2 FQGTGA. DNA of the CDR3: TGTGCCAGCAGCTTGCACACCCCCAGGACAACCGGGGAGCTGTTTTTT. It codes for CASSLHTPRTTGELFF.

The V call is TRBV4-1, the J call TRBJ2-1; 7 bases map to TRBD1. The CDR3 covers 14 residues. CDR1 is MGHRA, CDR2 YSYEKL, per germline. The J segment lost 6 bases and the V segment lost 1 base, leaving 3 bases of the junction unmatched. Written as DNA, the CDR3 is TGCGCCAGCAGCCAAGTGGGGGACAGCAATGAGCAGTTCTTC. This sequence encodes CASSQVGDSNEQFF.

The chain has TRBV6-5 and TRBJ2-1; 8 bases agree with TRBD2. The V gene end was trimmed by 5 bases and the J gene end by 9 bases; junction bases not matched to a gene: 9. The CDR3 extends over 14 amino acids. The germline V gene encodes CDR1 MNHEY and CDR2 SVGAGI. The DNA of the CDR3 is TGTGCCAGCAGTCCCCAGCGGGGGTTCGGTGAGCAGTTCTTC. Translation gives CASSPQRGFGEQFF.

The chain links TRBV19 to TRBJ1-5; TRBD1 agrees at 7 bases. Germline trimming cut 5 bases from V and 3 bases from J; bases unmatched to any gene: 7. The CDR3 has 15 amino acids. CDR1 LNHDA and CDR2 SQIVND come from the germline V gene (reference sequence). The CDR3 nucleotides read TGTGCCAGTAGTGTCGGGACAGTGGTCAATCAGCCCCAGCATTTT. It codes for CASSVGTVVNQPQHF.

J is TRBJ1-2 and V is TRBV30; no clear D. Germline CDR1 reads GTSNPN; CDR2 reads SVGIG (reference sequence). Trimming pared 4 bases from V and 4 bases from J, leaving 16 bases between. The CDR3 loop spans 14 amino acids. CDR3 sequence (DNA): TGTGCCTGGACCGCGGGTTCCGGTGGCTATGGCTACACCTTC. Translating gives CAWTAGSGGYGYTF. Variable domain in full (rest from reference TRBV30 and TRBJ1-2): SQTIHQWPATLVQPVGSPLSLECTVEGTSNPNLYWYRQAAGRGLQLLFYSVGIGQISSEVPQNLSASRPQDRQFILSSKKLLLSDSGFYLCAWTAGSGGYGYTFGSGTRLTVV.

This clone appeared once. The rearrangement uses TRBV28 and TRBJ2-3, with 8 nucleotides matching TRBD1. V was pared by 4 bases and J by 2 bases, with 8 bases of the junction left unmatched. Per the germline V gene, CDR1 is MDHEN and CDR2 is SYDVKM. This CDR3 spans 16 amino acids. The CDR3 spells CASSYTGTGPTDTQYF. The CDR3, as DNA: TGTGCCAGCAGTTACACCGGGACAGGTCCCACAGATACGCAGTATTTT.

The genes are TRBV7-9 and TRBJ2-1; the match to TRBD2 covers 10 bases. The CDR3 extends over 16 amino acids. V lost 5 bases, J lost 0 bases, and 4 bases stayed unmatched. Germline CDR1 SEHNR, CDR2 FQNEAQ (reference sequence). This chain's CDR3 is CASSALAGVSYNEQFF. DNA of the CDR3: TGTGCCAGCAGCGCCCTAGCGGGAGTCTCCTACAATGAGCAGTTCTTC.

The chain employs TRBV7-7 and TRBJ2-1, with 8 bases matching TRBD2. The CDR3 sequence is 14 residues long. In germline, CDR1 is SSHAT, CDR2 FNYEAQ (reference sequence). The trim removed 4 bases at V and 8 bases at J, leaving 7 bases unmatched. The CDR3, as DNA: TGTGCCAGCAGCTCACGGGGGGGCGGAGATGAGCAGTTCTTC. It encodes CASSSRGGGDEQFF.

This chain links TRBV7-2 with TRBJ2-1; maybe TRBD1 (6 bases). V lost 0 bases and J 10 bases, leaving 19 bases between the germline ends. The CDR3 has 16 residues. CDR1 and CDR2 from the germline V gene are SGHTA and FQGNSA. The CDR3 protein is CASSLAQGWTGHEQFF. CDR3 nucleotides: TGTGCCAGCAGCTTAGCGCAGGGGTGGACCGGCCACGAGCAGTTCTTC.

In its sample, this clone was seen a few times. The chain couples TRBV19 to TRBJ2-5; 7 bases line up with TRBD1. Per the germline V gene, CDR1 is LNHDA and CDR2 is SQIVND (reference sequence). The V segment lost 4 bases and the J segment 5 bases; nucleotides outside the gene matches: 7. The CDR3 length is 14 residues. The CDR3 sequence: CASSRRTGWETQYF. CDR3 nucleotide sequence: TGTGCCAGTAGTAGGAGGACAGGCTGGGAGACCCAGTACTTC.

This chain links TRBV4-3 with TRBJ1-6; perhaps TRBD1 as D (5 bases). The germline V gene has CDR1 LGHNA and CDR2 YSLEER. V was trimmed by 0 bases and J by 9 bases, leaving 15 bases between them. The CDR3 is made up of 16 amino acids. CDR3: CASSQERRAGSSPLHF. The CDR3 DNA reads TGCGCCAGCAGCCAAGAACGCAGGGCGGGGAGTTCACCCCTCCACTTT.

The DNA for the CDR3 is TGTGCCAGCAGCTTGGGGAGAGATTACGAGCAGTACTTC. This encodes CASSLGRDYEQYF. The chain has TRBV7-6 and TRBJ2-7; D might be TRBD2 (5 bases). V lost 3 bases to trimming and J lost 4 bases, with 10 bases between them. This CDR3 is built from 13 residues. Germline CDR1 SGHVS, CDR2 FNYEAQ.

This chain links TRBV7-2 with TRBJ1-1; the D is unclear. The germline gives CDR1 SGHTA, CDR2 FQGNSA. CDR3 length equals 14 residues. Trimming left V 2 bases short and J 2 bases short, with 9 bases between. As DNA, the CDR3 is TGTGCCAGCAGCTTATTGCAGAAAAACACTGAAGCTTTCTTT. Amino acid sequence: CASSLLQKNTEAFF. Combining the CDR3 with reference TRBV7-2 and TRBJ1-1 gives the whole variable domain GAGVSQSPSNKVTEKGKDVELRCDPISGHTALYWYRQSLGQGLEFLIYFQGNSAPDKSGLPSDRFSAERTGGSVSTLTIQRTQQEDSAVYLCASSLLQKNTEAFFGQGTRLTVV.

The rearrangement uses TRBV4-3 and TRBJ2-1; 8 bases are shared with TRBD2. Germline V lookup: CDR1 LGHNA, CDR2 YSLEER. This CDR3 comprises 16 residues. Trimming removed 0 bases from V and 2 bases from J; junction bases left unmatched: 3. CDR3 bases: TGCGCCAGCAGCCAAGAGTACGGGGGGGCCTACAATGAGCAGTTCTTC. It translates to CASSQEYGGAYNEQFF.

The rearrangement links TRBV28 to TRBJ1-4, with D perhaps TRBD1 (5 bases). V lost 3 bases, J lost 7 bases, and 15 bases lay in between. This CDR3 is 15 amino acids long. Per germline, CDR1 MDHEN and CDR2 SYDVKM. The CDR3 loop reads CASSFRAGLVEKLFF. For the CDR3, the DNA is TGTGCCAGCAGTTTCCGTGCAGGGTTAGTTGAAAAACTGTTTTTT.

This clone was seen once. The J gene is TRBJ1-2, the V gene TRBV5-1; D is undetermined. V lost 5 bases and J lost 2, with 19 bases in between. The length of the CDR3 is 16 residues. Germline CDR1 is SGHRS and CDR2 is YFSETQ. The CDR3 nucleotides read TGCGCCAGCAGTTCCGGGTCCACGGCGGCGAACTATGGCTACACCTTC. Translating gives CASSSGSTAANYGYTF.

The genes are TRBV4-2 and TRBJ2-1, with TRBD2 identical over 14 bases. Germline loops: CDR1 LGHNA, CDR2 YNFKEQ. V was pared by 3 bases and J by 8 bases, with 3 bases of the junction left unmatched. The CDR3 sequence is 15 residues long. CDR3 coding DNA: TGTGCCAGCAGCCAGGGGACTAGCGGGAGTTATGAGCAGTTCTTC. It encodes CASSQGTSGSYEQFF.

V is TRBV28 and J is TRBJ2-3; 13 bases map to TRBD2. The germline V gene encodes CDR1 MDHEN and CDR2 SYDVKM. This CDR3 spans 15 amino acids. Trimming removed 4 bases from V and 8 bases from J; junction bases left unmatched: 6. CDR3: CASSSRTSGSSTQYF. In nucleotides, the CDR3 is TGTGCCAGCAGTTCCCGGACTAGCGGGAGTTCTACGCAGTATTTT.

The chain joins TRBV19 to TRBJ2-1; 8 bases match TRBD2. The V gene's germline CDR1 is LNHDA and CDR2 SQIVND (reference sequence). This CDR3 spans 14 amino acids. V trimming: 5 bases; J trimming: 8 bases; junction bases outside the gene matches: 8. CDR3: CASSVSRGAYEQFF. The CDR3 DNA is TGTGCCAGTAGTGTCTCGCGGGGGGCCTATGAGCAGTTCTTC.

This clone appeared a few times. V usage is TRBV19 and J usage is TRBJ1-5; 8 bases agree with TRBD1. The CDR3 is 14 residues long. Unmatched junction bases numbered 4, after V lost 3 bases and J lost 6 bases. Germline V lookup: CDR1 LNHDA, CDR2 SQIVND (reference sequence). The CDR3 loop is CASSMMTGVQPQHF. The CDR3 DNA reads as TGTGCCAGTAGTATGATGACAGGGGTTCAGCCCCAGCATTTT.

This chain uses TRBV10-3 with TRBJ2-7, with 7 bases matching TRBD1. CDR3 length: 15 amino acids. Germline V lookup: CDR1 ENHRY, CDR2 SYGVKD. The V and J ends lost 6 bases and 2 bases, in that order; junction bases with no gene match: 10. This chain's CDR3 is CAISDGGQATYEQYF. CDR3 coding DNA: TGTGCCATCAGCGATGGCGGACAGGCAACCTACGAGCAGTACTTC.

This clone was recorded only once. This rearrangement joins TRBV7-9 to TRBJ2-7; D gene unclear. From germline, CDR1 is SEHNR and CDR2 FQNEAQ (reference sequence). The CDR3 length is 13 residues. V was trimmed by 5 bases and J by 1 base, leaving 9 bases between them. The CDR3 DNA reads TGTGCCAGCAGCCCATTACAATCCTACGAGCAGTACTTC. It translates to CASSPLQSYEQYF.